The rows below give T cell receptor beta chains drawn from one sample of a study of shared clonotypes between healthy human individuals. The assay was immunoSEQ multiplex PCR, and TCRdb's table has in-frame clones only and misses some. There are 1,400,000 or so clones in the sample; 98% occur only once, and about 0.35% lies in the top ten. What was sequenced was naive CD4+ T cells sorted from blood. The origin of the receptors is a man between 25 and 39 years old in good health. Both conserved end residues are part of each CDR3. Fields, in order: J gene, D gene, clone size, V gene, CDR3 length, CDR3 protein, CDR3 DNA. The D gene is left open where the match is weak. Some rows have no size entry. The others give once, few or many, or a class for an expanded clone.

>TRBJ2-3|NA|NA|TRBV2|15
CASSDRAGRTDTQYF
TGTGCCAGCAGTGACAGGGCCGGGAGAACAGATACGCAGTATTTT
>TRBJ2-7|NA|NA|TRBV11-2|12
CASSLGLYEQYF
TGTGCCAGCAGCTTAGGCTTATACGAGCAGTACTTC
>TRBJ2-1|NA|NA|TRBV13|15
CASSLRASSYNEQFF
TGTGCCAGCAGCTTACGGGCGAGCTCCTACAATGAGCAGTTCTTC
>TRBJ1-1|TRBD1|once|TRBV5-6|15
CASSPPGQGNTEAFF
TGTGCCAGCAGCCCCCCGGGACAGGGTAACACTGAAGCTTTCTTT
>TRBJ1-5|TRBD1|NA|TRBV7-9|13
CASTGTGDGTQHF
TGTGCCAGTACCGGGACAGGGGACGGAACCCAGCATTTT
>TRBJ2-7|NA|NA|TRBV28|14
CASSLAGPAYEQYF
TGTGCCAGCAGTTTGGCGGGACCGGCCTACGAGCAGTACTTC
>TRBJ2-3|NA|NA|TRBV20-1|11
CSATGPDTQYF
TGCAGTGCTACGGGCCCAGATACGCAGTATTTT
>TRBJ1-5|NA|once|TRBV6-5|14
CASRNGGAFQPQHF
TGTGCCAGCAGGAACGGGGGCGCGTTTCAGCCCCAGCATTTT
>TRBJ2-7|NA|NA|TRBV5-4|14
CASSRKQGVSEQYF
TGTGCCAGCAGCCGAAAACAGGGAGTATCCGAGCAGTACTTC
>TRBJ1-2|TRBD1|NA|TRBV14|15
CASSRWDRDNYGYTF
TGTGCCAGCAGCCGGTGGGACAGAGATAACTATGGCTACACCTTC
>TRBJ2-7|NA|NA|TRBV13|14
CASSLGRRGNEQYF
TGTGCCAGCAGCTTGGGACGGAGGGGAAACGAGCAGTACTTC
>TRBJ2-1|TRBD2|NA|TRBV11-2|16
CASSTGARGGYNEQFF
TGTGCCAGCAGCACCGGAGCTCGCGGGGGTTACAATGAGCAGTTCTTC
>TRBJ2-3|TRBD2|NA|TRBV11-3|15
CASSLTSGTPDTQYF
TGTGCCAGCAGCTTGACTAGCGGGACCCCAGATACGCAGTATTTT
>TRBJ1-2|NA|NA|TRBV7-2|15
CASSFLGRADYGYTF
TGTGCCAGCAGCTTCCTGGGGAGAGCTGACTATGGCTACACCTTC
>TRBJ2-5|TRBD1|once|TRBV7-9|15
CASSSDTGGFETQYF
TGTGCCAGCAGCTCAGATACAGGGGGCTTTGAGACCCAGTACTTC
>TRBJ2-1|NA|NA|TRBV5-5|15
CASSLTGDFGNEQFF
TGTGCCAGCAGCTTGACCGGGGACTTTGGCAATGAGCAGTTCTTC
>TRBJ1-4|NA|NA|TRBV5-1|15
CASSLDGQRTEKLFF
TGCGCCAGCAGCTTGGATGGACAGAGGACTGAAAAACTGTTTTTT
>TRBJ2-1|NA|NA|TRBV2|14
CASSEQGNYNEQFF
TGTGCCAGCAGTGAGCAGGGGAACTACAATGAGCAGTTCTTC
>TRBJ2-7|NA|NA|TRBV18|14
CASSPGRLGYEQYF
TGTGCCAGCTCACCTGGCAGGTTGGGCTACGAGCAGTACTTC
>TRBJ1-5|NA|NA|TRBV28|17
CASSPQRGWGINQPQHF
TGTGCCAGCAGTCCGCAGCGGGGGTGGGGGATCAATCAGCCCCAGCATTTT
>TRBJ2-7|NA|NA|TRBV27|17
CASSLRGGAQKTYEQYF
TGTGCCAGCAGTTTGAGGGGGGGGGCTCAAAAAACCTACGAGCAGTACTTC
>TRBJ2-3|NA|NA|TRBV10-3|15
CAISERPPGTDTQYF
TGTGCCATCAGCGAAAGACCACCCGGGACAGATACGCAGTATTTT
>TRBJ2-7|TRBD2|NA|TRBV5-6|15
CASSVTSGSSYEQYF
TGTGCCAGCAGCGTGACTAGCGGGAGCTCCTACGAGCAGTACTTC
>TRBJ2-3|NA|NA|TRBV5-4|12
CDRPGCTDTQYF
TGTGACCGGCCCGGCTGCACAGATACGCAGTATTTT
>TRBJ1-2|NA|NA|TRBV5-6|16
CASSPLGGQGYDGYTF
TGTGCCAGCAGCCCTTTGGGGGGTCAGGGATACGACGGCTACACCTTC
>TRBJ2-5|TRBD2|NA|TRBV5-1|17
CASSLEGVVPGGETQYF
TGCGCCAGCAGCTTGGAAGGGGTTGTCCCGGGAGGAGAGACCCAGTACTTC
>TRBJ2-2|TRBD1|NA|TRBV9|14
CASSGQGGAGELFF
TGTGCCAGCAGCGGACAGGGGGGCGCCGGGGAGCTGTTTTTT
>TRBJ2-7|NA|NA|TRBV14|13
CASKTGGGGKQYF
TGTGCCAGTAAGACAGGCGGAGGTGGGAAGCAGTACTTC
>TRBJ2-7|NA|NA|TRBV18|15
CASSPENLQGSEQYF
TGTGCCAGCTCACCAGAGAATTTACAGGGTTCCGAGCAGTACTTC
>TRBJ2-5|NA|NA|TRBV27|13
CASRGGNRETQYF
TGTGCCAGCAGAGGAGGGAATCGAGAGACCCAGTACTTC
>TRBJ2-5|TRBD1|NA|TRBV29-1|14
CSVVTGRLRETQYF
TGCAGCGTTGTGACAGGGCGTTTACGGGAGACCCAGTACTTC
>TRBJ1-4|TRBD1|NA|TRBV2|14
CASSAGDRGEKLFF
TGTGCCAGCAGTGCCGGGGACAGGGGGGAAAAACTGTTTTTT
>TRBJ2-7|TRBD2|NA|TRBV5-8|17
CASSLAAIGLVSYEQYF
TGTGCCAGCAGCTTGGCCGCAATCGGACTAGTATCCTACGAGCAGTACTTC
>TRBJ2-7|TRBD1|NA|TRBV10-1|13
CASSRDRLYEQYF
TGCGCCAGTTCCCGGGACAGGCTATACGAGCAGTACTTC
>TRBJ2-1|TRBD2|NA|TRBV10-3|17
CAIRGQGVSGRANEQFF
TGTGCCATCAGAGGTCAGGGGGTTAGCGGGAGGGCCAATGAGCAGTTCTTC
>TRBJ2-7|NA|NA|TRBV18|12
CASSPLSGEQYF
TGTGCCAGCTCACCATTGTCAGGCGAGCAGTACTTC
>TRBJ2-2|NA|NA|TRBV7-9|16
CASSLGGRGNTGELFF
TGTGCCAGCAGCTTAGGAGGCAGGGGAAACACCGGGGAGCTGTTTTTT
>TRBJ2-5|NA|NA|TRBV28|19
CASRTSPGWGRRMWETQYF
TGTGCCAGCAGGACGAGCCCAGGATGGGGCAGGAGGATGTGGGAGACCCAGTACTTC
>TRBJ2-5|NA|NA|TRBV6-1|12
CASRDYQETQYF
TGTGCCAGCCGGGACTACCAAGAGACCCAGTACTTC
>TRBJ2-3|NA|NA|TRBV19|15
CASTSGHRYTDTQYF
NA
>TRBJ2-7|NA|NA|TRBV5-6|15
CASSFLRRGSYEQYF
TGTGCCAGCAGCTTTTTGAGGAGGGGGTCCTACGAGCAGTACTTC
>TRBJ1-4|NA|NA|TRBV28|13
CASKFLDNEKLFF
TGTGCCAGCAAATTCCTGGATAATGAAAAACTGTTTTTT
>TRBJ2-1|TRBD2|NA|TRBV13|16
CASSLGSGTAYNEQFF
TGTGCCAGCAGCTTAGGCAGCGGGACGGCCTACAATGAGCAGTTCTTC
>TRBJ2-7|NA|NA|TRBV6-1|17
CASSEATRSGRPWEQYF
TGTGCCAGCAGTGAAGCGACCCGGTCGGGACGACCTTGGGAGCAGTACTTC
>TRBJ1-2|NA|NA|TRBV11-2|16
CASSPPLHYQNYGYTF
TGTGCCAGCAGCCCCCCCCTCCACTACCAGAACTATGGCTACACCTTC
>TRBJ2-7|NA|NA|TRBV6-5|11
CASSDSSQQYF
TGTGCCAGCAGTGATAGCAGCCAGCAGTACTTC
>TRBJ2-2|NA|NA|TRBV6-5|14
CASSYSGEAGELFF
TGTGCCAGCAGTTACTCGGGGGAGGCCGGGGAGCTGTTTTTT
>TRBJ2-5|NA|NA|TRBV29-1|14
CSVARIQYSETQYF
TGCAGCGTTGCTAGAATTCAATATTCGGAGACCCAGTACTTC
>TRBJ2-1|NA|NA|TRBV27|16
CASTEYGTPQYNEQFF
TGTGCCAGCACCGAATACGGGACTCCCCAGTACAATGAGCAGTTCTTC
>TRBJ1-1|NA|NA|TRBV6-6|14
CASSQNPMNTEAFF
TGTGCCAGCAGTCAAAACCCCATGAACACTGAAGCTTTCTTT
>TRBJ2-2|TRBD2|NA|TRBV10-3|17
CAISETSGSPNTGELFF
TGTGCCATCAGTGAGACTAGCGGGAGCCCTAACACCGGGGAGCTGTTTTTT